This passage covers 6 T cell receptor beta chains from one sample sequenced in a study of identifying expanded T cells in peripheral blood. Repertoires were generated with immunoSEQ multiplex PCR, while TCRdb's copy carries only in-frame clones and drops some. The repertoire consists of roughly 63,000 clones, with about four fifths occurring once and the leading ten covering about 18%. Sequencing was done on a sample of blood. The receptors were sampled from a person between 18 and 70 years old in good health.

The gene calls are TRBV2 and TRBJ2-1, with TRBD1 matching over 7 bases. The CDR3 spans 12 residues. V was clipped by 5 bases and J by 7 bases; unmatched bases: 2. CDR1 is SNHLY, CDR2 FYNNEI, per germline. The CDR3 coding sequence is TGTGCCAGCAGTCTCAGGGGGAATGAGCAGTTCTTC. Protein product: CASSLRGNEQFF.

The genes are TRBV28 and TRBJ1-2; D remains unclear. Germline CDR1 is MDHEN and CDR2 is SYDVKM. The CDR3 is made up of 11 amino acids. V was cut by 8 bases and J by 1 base, with 5 bases left in between. The CDR3 sequence: CASSVNYGYTF. DNA of the CDR3: TGTGCCAGCTCGGTTAACTATGGCTACACCTTC.

This clone has only a few counts. The chain recombines TRBV5-6 with TRBJ2-4, with no clear D. Germline V gives CDR1 SGHDT, CDR2 YYEEEE. V was cut by 1 base and J by 13 bases, with 15 bases left in between. CDR3 length: 13 residues. The CDR3 sequence is CASSLMASGKQYF. CDR3 nucleotide sequence: TGTGCCAGCAGCTTGATGGCTAGTGGCAAGCAGTACTTC.

This clone has a single count. The chain uses TRBV19 and TRBJ2-3; 7 positions agree with TRBD1. The J segment lost 2 bases and the V segment lost 5 bases, leaving 13 bases of the junction unmatched. CDR1 LNHDA and CDR2 SQIVND come from the germline V gene (reference sequence). CDR3 size: 17 residues. The CDR3 DNA reads as TGTGCCAGTAGTCCCGTCGTCAGGACAGGTGCCACAGATACGCAGTATTTT. Protein sequence: CASSPVVRTGATDTQYF.

This chain uses TRBV5-6 with TRBJ1-3; TRBD1 matches 8 bases. Germline lookup yields CDR1 SGHDT and CDR2 YYEEEE. The CDR3 loop spans 13 amino acids. J was trimmed by 3 bases and V by 7 bases; bases with no gene match: 3. The CDR3 loop reads CASGQGHGNTIYF. CDR3 DNA: TGTGCCAGCGGACAGGGTCATGGAAACACCATATATTTT.

This clone was observed a single time. The chain has TRBV4-1 and TRBJ2-3, with D tentatively TRBD1 (6 bases). The germline V and J ends were trimmed by 4 bases and 2 bases, with 22 bases remaining between them. The CDR3 consists of 18 residues. In germline, CDR1 is MGHRA, CDR2 YSYEKL. CDR3 region: CASSPDEGRGAATDTQYF. The CDR3 bases are TGCGCCAGCAGCCCCGACGAGGGCAGGGGAGCGGCCACAGATACGCAGTATTTT.